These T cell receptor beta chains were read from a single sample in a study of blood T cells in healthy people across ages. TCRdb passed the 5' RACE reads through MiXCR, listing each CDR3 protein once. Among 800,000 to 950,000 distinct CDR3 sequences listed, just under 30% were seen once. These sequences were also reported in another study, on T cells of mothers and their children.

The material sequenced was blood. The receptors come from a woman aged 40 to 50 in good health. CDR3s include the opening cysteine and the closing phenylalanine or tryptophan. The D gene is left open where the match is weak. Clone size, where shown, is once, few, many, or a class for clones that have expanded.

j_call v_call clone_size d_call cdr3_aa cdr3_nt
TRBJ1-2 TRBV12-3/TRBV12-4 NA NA CASSYGGGDYGYTF TGTGCCAGCAGTTACGGCGGGGGGGACTATGGCTACACCTTC
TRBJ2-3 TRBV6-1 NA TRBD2 CATGSLAGGPSDTQYF TGTGCCACAGGGTCTCTAGCGGGGGGGCCAAGCGATACGCAGTATTTT
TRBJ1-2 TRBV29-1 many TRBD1 CSVPTGEVFNYGYTF TGCAGCGTTCCGACAGGGGAGGTTTTTAACTATGGCTACACCTTC
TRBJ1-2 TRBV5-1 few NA CASSRLNRRYGYTF TGCGCCAGCAGCCGTTTGAACAGGAGGTATGGCTACACCTTC
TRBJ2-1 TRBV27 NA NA CASSSETSYNEQFF TGTGCCAGCAGTTCTGAGACATCCTACAATGAGCAGTTCTTC
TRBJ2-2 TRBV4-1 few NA CASSQFPPQSAQGTGELFF TGCGCCAGCAGCCAATTTCCCCCCCAATCGGCCCAAGGTACCGGGGAGCTGTTTTTT
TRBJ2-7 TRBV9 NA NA CASSATSGVRDEQYF TGTGCCAGCAGCGCCACGAGCGGCGTCCGGGACGAGCAGTACTTC
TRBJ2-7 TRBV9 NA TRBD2 CASSAETSEDYEQYF TGTGCCAGCAGCGCGGAGACTAGCGAGGACTACGAGCAGTACTTC
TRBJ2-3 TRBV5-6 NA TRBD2 CASSLLTSGTSTDTQYF TGTGCCAGCAGCTTGCTGACTAGCGGAACTAGCACAGATACGCAGTATTTT
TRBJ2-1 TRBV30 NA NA CAWSVDGGLGQNEQFF TGTGCCTGGAGTGTGGACGGGGGCCTAGGACAGAATGAGCAGTTCTTC
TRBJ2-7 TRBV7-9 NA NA CASSPRTTSSYEQYF TGTGCCAGCAGCCCACGGACTACCAGCTCCTACGAGCAGTACTTC
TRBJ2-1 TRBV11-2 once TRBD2 CASSPDRGGAVERFF TGTGCCAGCAGCCCAGACCGCGGGGGGGCCGTAGAGCGGTTCTTC
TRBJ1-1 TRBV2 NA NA CASCWTETNTEAFF TGTGCCAGCTGCTGGACGGAGACCAACACTGAAGCTTTCTTT
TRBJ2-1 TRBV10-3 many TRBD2 CAISVGLAGSYNEQFF TGTGCCATCAGTGTTGGGCTAGCGGGGAGCTACAATGAGCAGTTCTTC
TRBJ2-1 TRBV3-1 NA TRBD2 CASSQRTSGGASLYNEQFF TGTGCCAGCAGCCAAAGAACTAGCGGGGGGGCAAGTCTTTACAATGAGCAGTTCTTC
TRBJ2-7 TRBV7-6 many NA CASSLAGQASYEQYF TGTGCCAGCAGCTTAGCTGGGCAGGCTTCTTACGAGCAGTACTTC
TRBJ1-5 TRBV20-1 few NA CSARTADLIYSNQPQHF TGCAGTGCTAGGACAGCCGACCTAATTTATAGCAATCAGCCCCAGCATTTT
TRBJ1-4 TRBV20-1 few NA CSAPTGPNEKLFF TGCAGTGCCCCAACGGGACCTAATGAAAAACTGTTTTTT
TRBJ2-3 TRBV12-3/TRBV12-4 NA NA CASEGDTDTQYF TGTGCCAGCGAGGGCGACACAGATACGCAGTATTTT
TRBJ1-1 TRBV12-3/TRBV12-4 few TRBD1 CASRGQGKAFF TGTGCCAGCAGAGGACAGGGAAAGGCTTTCTTT
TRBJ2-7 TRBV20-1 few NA CSASKKGRGYEQYF TGCAGTGCCTCAAAAAAGGGAAGGGGCTACGAGCAGTACTTC
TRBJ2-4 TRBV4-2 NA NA CASSQEPAGGLAKNIQYF TGTGCCAGCAGCCAAGAACCGGCTGGGGGGCTGGCCAAAAACATTCAGTACTTC
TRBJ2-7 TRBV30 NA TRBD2 CAWASGGCSYEQYF TGTGCCTGGGCTAGCGGGGGGTGCTCCTACGAGCAGTACTTC
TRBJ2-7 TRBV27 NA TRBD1 CASSKGTGALGEQYF TGTGCCAGCAGTAAAGGGACAGGAGCGTTAGGAGAGCAGTACTTC
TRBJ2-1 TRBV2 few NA CASSEAQYEQFF TGTGCCAGCAGTGAAGCGCAGTATGAGCAGTTCTTC
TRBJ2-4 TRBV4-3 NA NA CASSQGDYRDGGYGQYF TGCGCCAGCAGCCAAGGTGATTACCGGGACGGGGGTTACGGGCAGTACTTC
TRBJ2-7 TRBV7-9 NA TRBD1 CAGWDSYSEQYF TGTGCCGGATGGGACAGTTACTCCGAGCAGTACTTC
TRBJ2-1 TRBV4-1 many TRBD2 CASSQALAGGTYNEQFF TGCGCCAGCAGCCAAGCTTTAGCGGGGGGCACCTACAATGAGCAGTTCTTC
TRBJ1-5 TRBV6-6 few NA CASRVYNSNQPQHF TGTGCCAGCAGAGTTTACAATAGCAATCAGCCCCAGCATTTT
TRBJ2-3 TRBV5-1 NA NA CASSFEGGAADTQYF TGCGCCAGCAGCTTCGAAGGGGGGGCCGCAGATACGCAGTATTTT
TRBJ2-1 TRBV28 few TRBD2 CASSLFYLAGDNEQFF TGTGCCAGCAGTTTATTTTACCTAGCGGGGGACAATGAGCAGTTCTTC
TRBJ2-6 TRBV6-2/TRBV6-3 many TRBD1 CASSYRRGQGYSGANVLTF TGTGCCAGCAGTTACAGGAGGGGACAGGGCTACTCTGGGGCCAACGTCCTGACTTTC
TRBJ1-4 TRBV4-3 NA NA CASSQEGGGQPTNEKLFF TGCGCCAGCAGCCAAGAAGGAGGTGGGCAGCCAACTAATGAAAAACTGTTTTTT
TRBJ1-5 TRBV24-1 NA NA CATSDLDSSQESPQHF TGTGCCACCAGTGATTTGGACAGCAGCCAGGAATCACCCCAGCATTTT
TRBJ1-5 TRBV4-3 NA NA CASSQDWGGNQPQHF TGCGCCAGCAGCCAAGACTGGGGCGGAAATCAGCCCCAGCATTTT
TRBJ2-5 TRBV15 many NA CATSRDSRETQYF TGTGCCACCAGCAGAGATAGCCGAGAGACCCAGTACTTC
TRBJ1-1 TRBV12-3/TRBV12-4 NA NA CASSLERMGEAFF TGTGCCAGCAGTTTAGAACGAATGGGTGAAGCTTTCTTT
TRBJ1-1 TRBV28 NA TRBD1 CASSLFSTGVLDTEAFF TGTGCCAGCAGTTTATTCTCTACAGGGGTATTGGATACTGAAGCTTTCTTT
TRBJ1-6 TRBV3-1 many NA CASSQDGNSPLHF TGTGCCAGCAGCCAAGATGGAAATTCACCCCTCCACTTT
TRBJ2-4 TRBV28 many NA CASSFWGSRNGNIQYF TGTGCCAGCAGTTTTTGGGGTTCTCGTAACGGTAACATTCAGTACTTC
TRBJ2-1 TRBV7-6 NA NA CASSSTSYEQFF TGTGCCAGCAGCTCGACTAGTTATGAGCAGTTCTTC
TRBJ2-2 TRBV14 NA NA CASSQGLVPGELFF TGTGCCAGCAGCCAAGGGCTAGTACCCGGGGAGCTGTTTTTT
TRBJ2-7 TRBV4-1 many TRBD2 CASSHRSTSGDSYEQYF TGCGCCAGCAGCCATAGGTCCACTAGCGGGGACTCCTACGAGCAGTACTTC
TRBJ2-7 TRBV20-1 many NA CSARDRHSPRSYEQYF TGCAGTGCTAGAGATCGTCACAGCCCGAGATCCTACGAGCAGTACTTC
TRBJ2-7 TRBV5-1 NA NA CASRKTGDYEQYF TGCGCCAGCAGAAAAACAGGAGACTACGAGCAGTACTTC